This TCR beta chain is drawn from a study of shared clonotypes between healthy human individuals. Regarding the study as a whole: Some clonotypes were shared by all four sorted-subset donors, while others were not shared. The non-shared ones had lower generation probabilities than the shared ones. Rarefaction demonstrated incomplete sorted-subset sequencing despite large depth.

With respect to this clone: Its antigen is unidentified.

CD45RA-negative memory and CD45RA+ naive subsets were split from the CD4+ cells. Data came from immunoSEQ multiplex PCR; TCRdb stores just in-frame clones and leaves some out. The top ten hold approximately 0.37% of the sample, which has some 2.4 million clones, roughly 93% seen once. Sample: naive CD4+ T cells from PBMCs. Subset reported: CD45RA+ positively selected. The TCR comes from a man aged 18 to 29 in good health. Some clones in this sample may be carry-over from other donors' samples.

Here the CDR3 DNA reads TGTGCCAGCAGATGGTCCTTGAACACTGAAGCTTTCTTT. Translating gives CASRWSLNTEAFF. The chain couples TRBV6-1 to TRBJ1-1; D gene ambiguous. CDR1 MNHNS and CDR2 SASEGT come from the germline V gene. Trimming pared 6 bases from V and 0 bases from J, leaving 8 bases between. The CDR3 runs to 13 residues.